This T cell receptor beta chain was sequenced in a study of T cell repertoires in cytomegalovirus infection. Via MiXCR, TCRdb re-called the reads, giving one row per CDR3 protein. The data show about 190,000 distinct CDR3 sequences, about a tenth seen once. There are many counts of this clonotype. The TCR originated in a human donor in good health (CMV status not recorded). Some clones in this sample may be carry-over from other donors' samples. Sequencing input: PBMCs.

The CDR3 DNA reads TGTGCCAGCAGTTTGGAACAAACCGGGCCAGATACGCAGTATTTT. It codes for CASSLEQTGPDTQYF. This sequence joins TRBV28 and TRBJ2-3; D is uncertain. CDR3 size: 15 residues. Looked up from germline, CDR1 is MDHEN and CDR2 is SYDVKM. The V end was cut by 3 bases, the J end by 4 bases, with 14 bases between. Variable domain in full (rest from reference TRBV28 and TRBJ2-3): DVKVTQSSRYLVKRTGEKVFLECVQDMDHENMFWYRQDPGLGLRLIYFSYDVKMKEKGDIPEGYSVSREKKERFSLILESASTNQTSMYLCASSLEQTGPDTQYFGPGTRLTVL.